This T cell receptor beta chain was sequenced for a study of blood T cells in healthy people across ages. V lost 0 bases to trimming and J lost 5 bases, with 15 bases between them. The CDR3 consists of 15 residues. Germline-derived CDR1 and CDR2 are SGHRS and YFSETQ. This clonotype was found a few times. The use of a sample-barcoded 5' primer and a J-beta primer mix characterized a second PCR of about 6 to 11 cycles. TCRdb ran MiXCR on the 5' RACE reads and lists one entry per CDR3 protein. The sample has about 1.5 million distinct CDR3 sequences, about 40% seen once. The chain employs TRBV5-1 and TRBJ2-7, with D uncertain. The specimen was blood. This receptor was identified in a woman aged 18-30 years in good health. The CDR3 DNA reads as TGCGCCAGCAGCTTGGCAACGGACCGAGGCGACGAGCAGTACTTC. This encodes CASSLATDRGDEQYF.